This TCR beta chain came from a study of graft-versus-host responses after intestinal transplantation. Study at large: Recipients underwent multivisceral, liver-intestinal, or isolated intestinal transplants. All recipients got anti-thymocyte globulin induction, then tacrolimus and steroids for 2 to 4 years.

Turning to this clone: Its target is unknown.

Profiling relied on immunoSEQ multiplex PCR, and the TCRdb table lists in-frame clones only, not all of them. In the table there are roughly 50,000 clones, less than 95% of which are singletons. J was trimmed by 1 base and V by 4 bases; bases with no gene match: 3. The length of the CDR3 is 15 residues. Germline assignment: CDR1 MNHNS and CDR2 SASEGT. Findings of the study overall: After transplant, early declines in HvG clones were associated with peak levels of circulating GvH clones. GvH clones turned up in recipient marrow; some had shown up first in ileum or blood.

The sequencing here drew on PBMCs, taken approximately 97 weeks after intestinal transplant. The source is a human patient who received an intestinal transplant, so some T cells may come from the graft donor. The chain employs TRBV6-1 and TRBJ2-5; 10 bases align to TRBD2. Here the CDR3 DNA reads TGTGCCAGCAGTGGGACTAGCGGTTCCCAAGAGACCCAGTACTTC. It encodes CASSGTSGSQETQYF.